Included here is one T cell receptor beta chain sequence, with context. What it binds is not known. The CDR3 is 14 residues long. Between the trimmed V and J ends, which lost 3 bases and 3 bases, there was a span of 10 bases. Germline V CDR1 and CDR2: MNHEY, SVGAGI. The data are from a study of T cell responses to AZD1222 COVID-19 vaccine. General observations from the study: Baseline testing showed seropositivity in only a handful of AZD1222 recipients. Among spike-specific TCRs, nearly half reportedly target unmutated variant regions. White British donors predominated, females outnumbered males, and clonal diversity was possibly underestimated. Increases in Spike-specific TCR breadth and depth were seen after two AZD1222 doses.

The table came from immunoSEQ multiplex PCR; TCRdb's copy has only in-frame clones and leaves some out. The sample shows about 48,000 clones, 70% to 90% of them seen only once. The sequencing used peripheral blood, collected 28 days after the second AZD1222 dose. The gene calls are TRBV6-5 and TRBJ2-3; weak D call: TRBD1 (5 bases). The sequence derives from an adult who received the AZD1222 COVID-19 vaccine. Here the CDR3 DNA reads TGTGCCAGCAGTTATTGGCAGGGAACAGATACGCAGTATTTT. This translates into CASSYWQGTDTQYF.